This T cell receptor (beta chain) was observed in a study of beta chain features in type 1 diabetes. With respect to this clone: The antigen remains unidentified.

Purities in excess of 95% were seen in all sorted populations. Study results and caveats: Type 1 diabetes patients had TCRB CDR3s that were shorter (moderately but significantly so) in all four CD4+ subsets.

The trim removed 5 bases at V and 4 bases at J, leaving 1 base unmatched. From germline, CDR1 is SGHAT and CDR2 FQNNGV. This CDR3 has 14 amino acids. The study reverse transcribed the entire isolated RNA, so it sequenced expressed TCRB transcripts. The method was immunoSEQ multiplex PCR; TCRdb's version includes in-frame clones alone and lacks a portion of them. The data contain 550,000 to 850,000 clones, roughly an eighth of them seen just once; the ten biggest clones take up about 0.02%. The receptor's source is a man between 18 and 35 years old with type 1 diabetes. Sequences were obtained from naive CD4+ T cells from blood. The V call is TRBV11-2, the J call TRBJ2-6; 8 nucleotides agree with TRBD2. The CDR3 loop reads CASSTSGGANVLTF. The CDR3 DNA is TGTGCCAGCAGCACTAGCGGCGGGGCCAACGTCCTGACTTTC.